This entry lists 24 T cell receptor beta chains sequenced from one sample in a study of blood T cell repertoires in COVID-19. Profiling relied on immunoSEQ multiplex PCR, and the TCRdb table lists in-frame clones only, not all of them. This sample has 70,000 or so clones, with 83% found just once. Sequenced input: peripheral blood. The receptors stem from a woman aged 55 to 70 with acute or convalescent COVID-19.

The chain links TRBV6-5 to TRBJ1-4; 7 positions agree with TRBD1. The ends lost 7 bases at V and 4 bases at J; junction bases unmatched: 9. The CDR3 loop spans 15 amino acids. Germline-derived CDR1 and CDR2 are MNHEY and SVGAGI. CDR3 protein: CASTLTGQRNEKLFF. CDR3 nucleotides: TGTGCCAGCACTCTAACGGGACAGCGTAATGAAAAACTGTTTTTT.

V gene TRBV9 combines with J gene TRBJ1-5, with TRBD1 as a possible D gene (6 bases). The length of the CDR3 is 14 residues. CDR1 is SGDLS and CDR2 is YYNGEE in the germline V gene. V was clipped by 1 base and J by 5 bases, with 10 bases between them. Here the CDR3 reads CASSVTGTDQPQHF. CDR3 DNA sequence: TGTGCCAGCAGCGTAACAGGGACGGATCAGCCCCAGCATTTT.

The rearrangement links TRBV5-5 to TRBJ2-2; a weak D match, TRBD2 (6 bases). The CDR3 totals 14 residues. The V gene's germline CDR1 is SGHKS and CDR2 YYEKEE (reference sequence). Trimming took off 4 bases at V and 4 bases at J, with 11 bases between the two ends. CDR3 DNA sequence: TGTGCCAGCAGCCTCGGAGGGATCACCGGGGAGCTGTTTTTT. It codes for CASSLGGITGELFF.

V is TRBV9 and J is TRBJ2-2; 9 positions match TRBD1. The CDR3 extends over 18 amino acids. Germline V CDR1 and CDR2: SGDLS, YYNGEE. V lost 4 bases to trimming and J lost 5 bases; unmatched junction nucleotides: 15. CDR3 coding DNA: TGTGCCAGCAGCTCCCTCGGCGGGACAGGGTTACGGACCGGGGAGCTGTTTTTT. Residues: CASSSLGGTGLRTGELFF.

The rearrangement uses TRBV7-9 and TRBJ2-7; TRBD2 is a possible D gene (7 bases). Trimming removed 1 base from V and 8 bases from J, with 18 bases in between. From germline, CDR1 is SEHNR and CDR2 FQNEAQ (reference sequence). The length of the CDR3 is 15 residues. CDR3 in amino acids: CASSLEGVAGPKQYF. The DNA for the CDR3 is TGTGCCAGCAGCTTAGAGGGGGTAGCGGGTCCCAAGCAGTACTTC.

This clone came up a few times. CDR3 coding DNA: TGTGCCAGTAGTACCCTAGCGGCCGGGGAGCTGTTTTTT. Translated: CASSTLAAGELFF. V and J are TRBV19 and TRBJ2-2, with TRBD2 matching over 7 bases. V dropped 4 bases and J dropped 6; count of bases not matched to a gene: 2. This CDR3 spans 13 amino acids. Germline lookup yields CDR1 LNHDA and CDR2 SQIVND (reference sequence).

The genes are TRBV6-5 and TRBJ1-5; 9 positions agree with TRBD1. This CDR3 comprises 15 residues. CDR1 and CDR2 (germline): MNHEY, SVGAGI. Germline trimming cut 8 bases from V and 3 bases from J; bases unmatched to any gene: 8. The CDR3 DNA sequence: TGTGCCAGCCATTCACAGGGGGCACTCAATCAGCCCCAGCATTTT. Its translation is CASHSQGALNQPQHF.

The chain is built from TRBV5-1 and TRBJ1-6; TRBD1 matches 8 bases. The CDR3 contains 18 residues. Germline V gives CDR1 SGHRS, CDR2 YFSETQ. The V segment lost 2 bases and the J segment 9 bases; nucleotides outside the gene matches: 16. The CDR3 sequence: CASSLGPFRQGRASPLHF. Written as DNA, the CDR3 is TGCGCCAGCAGCTTAGGGCCGTTCAGACAGGGGCGGGCTTCACCCCTCCACTTT.

This chain joins TRBV5-1 and TRBJ1-1, with D maybe TRBD1 (5 bases). Germline CDR1 reads SGHRS; CDR2 reads YFSETQ. The V and J ends lost 4 bases and 11 bases respectively, with 18 bases between them. The CDR3 has 13 amino acids. The CDR3 nucleotides read TGCGCCAGCAGCCCGTCCGGGGGAGGCTTGGCTTTCTTT. Translated: CASSPSGGGLAFF.

The V call is TRBV10-3, the J call TRBJ1-1; maybe TRBD1 (6 bases). The ends were cut back, 10 bases at V and 3 bases at J, with 18 bases in the middle. Germline values: CDR1 ENHRY, CDR2 SYGVKD. This CDR3 region has 14 residues. As DNA, the CDR3 is TGTGCCACCCGGAGGGGGGGGCGGGACACTGAAGCTTTCTTT. It encodes CATRRGGRDTEAFF.

The V and J genes are TRBV21-1 and TRBJ2-7; the DNA was not used to check the table's D call, TRBD2. TRBV21-1 is noted as a pseudogene. This CDR3 region has 16 residues. The CDR3 region has the DNA TGTGCCAGCCAGCTAGCGGGGGGTGCCTACTCCTACGAGCAGTACTTC. Translated: CASQLAGGAYSYEQYF.

The gene calls are TRBV7-2 and TRBJ2-7; a possible D gene is TRBD1 (5 bases). V gave up 1 base and J gave up 2 bases, with 15 bases separating them. The CDR3 has 16 residues. Germline assignment: CDR1 SGHTA and CDR2 FQGNSA. CDR3 nucleotides: TGTGCCAGCAGCTTAGAAGGGGTGGGGTTTACCTACGAGCAGTACTTC. It translates to CASSLEGVGFTYEQYF.

This rearrangement joins TRBV19 to TRBJ1-1; 7 bases align to TRBD1. Germline values: CDR1 LNHDA, CDR2 SQIVND (reference sequence). This CDR3 is 14 amino acids long. V dropped 8 bases and J dropped 2; count of bases not matched to a gene: 8. The CDR3 protein is CASSNRGRNTEAFF. The CDR3 DNA is TGTGCCAGTTCCAACAGGGGACGAAACACTGAAGCTTTCTTT.

This chain connects TRBV20-1 to TRBJ1-1; 8 positions agree with TRBD1. The J segment lost 10 bases and the V segment lost 3 bases, leaving 10 bases of the junction unmatched. The CDR3 covers 13 residues. CDR1 DFQATT and CDR2 SNEGSKA come from the germline V gene (reference sequence). In DNA, the CDR3 is TGCAGTGCTAGTGGGCAGGGGGCGATTGTAGCTTTCTTT. It translates to CSASGQGAIVAFF.

V is TRBV9 and J is TRBJ1-1; 7 nucleotides match TRBD1. CDR3 size: 17 residues. After removal of 4 bases from V and 0 bases from J, the junction contained 12 bases not matched to a gene. Germline CDR1 is SGDLS and CDR2 is YYNGEE. The CDR3 DNA reads TGTGCCAGCAGCCCCCGGGACAGTAGCTTTATGAACACTGAAGCTTTCTTT. Translation: CASSPRDSSFMNTEAFF.

This chain joins TRBV5-1 and TRBJ1-1; D is perhaps TRBD1 (5 bases). V lost 8 bases to trimming and J lost 5 bases, with 19 bases between them. Germline values: CDR1 SGHRS, CDR2 YFSETQ. This CDR3 is built from 14 residues. Here the CDR3 DNA reads TGCGCCAGTTCTACCGGGGGGGGACGAACTGAAGCTTTCTTT. As protein: CASSTGGGRTEAFF.

The V call is TRBV7-3, the J call TRBJ1-1; 9 nucleotides line up with TRBD1. The ends lost 3 bases at V and 4 bases at J; junction bases unmatched: 6. The CDR3 extends over 15 amino acids. Germline CDR1 reads SGHTA; CDR2 reads FQGTGA. The CDR3 protein is CASSLRPGQGTEAFF. CDR3 sequence (DNA): TGTGCCAGCAGCTTGAGGCCGGGACAGGGCACTGAAGCTTTCTTT.

There are a few counts of this clone. This chain links TRBV5-1 with TRBJ2-3, with D possibly matching TRBD2 (5 bases). This CDR3 is 16 amino acids long. The germline V and J ends were trimmed by 4 bases and 0 bases, with 15 bases remaining between them. Germline assignment: CDR1 SGHRS and CDR2 YFSETQ. CDR3 in amino acids: CASSAGRGFSTDTQYF. The CDR3 bases are TGCGCCAGCAGCGCTGGACGCGGGTTTAGCACAGATACGCAGTATTTT.

This chain joins TRBV6-5 and TRBJ1-4; possible D gene TRBD1, 5 bases. The V gene's germline CDR1 is MNHEY and CDR2 SVGAGI. V was clipped by 7 bases and J by 8 bases, with 20 bases between them. CDR3 size: 15 residues. In nucleotides, the CDR3 is TGTGCCAGCACCCTTCGGGGGGGAGGATCGGAAAAACTGTTTTTT. This encodes CASTLRGGGSEKLFF.

V usage is TRBV6-4 and J usage is TRBJ2-3, with D possibly matching TRBD2 (6 bases). Germline V gene lookup returns CDR1 MRHNA and CDR2 SNTAGT. The CDR3 loop spans 15 amino acids. Trimming cost V 6 bases and J 1 base, with 14 bases left between them. The CDR3 sequence is CASRSSGGGTDTQYF. CDR3 bases: TGTGCCAGCAGATCTTCCGGGGGAGGCACAGATACGCAGTATTTT.

The gene calls are TRBV12-3 or TRBV12-4 and TRBJ1-1; maybe TRBD1 (5 bases). The CDR3 is made up of 13 amino acids. V lost 8 bases and J 4 bases, leaving 14 bases between the germline ends. The CDR3 region is CASLPTGGTEAFF. Written as DNA, the CDR3 is TGTGCCAGCCTCCCGACGGGGGGCACTGAAGCTTTCTTT.

This clone has more than one count but fewer than ten. The J gene is TRBJ1-2, the V gene TRBV2; D not resolved. The CDR3 has 13 amino acids. Looked up from germline, CDR1 is SNHLY and CDR2 is FYNNEI. V gave up 6 bases and J gave up 0 bases, with 8 bases separating them. The DNA of the CDR3 is TGTGCCAGCAGAACCGACACTAACTATGGCTACACCTTC. This encodes CASRTDTNYGYTF. Drawing the rest from reference TRBV2 and TRBJ1-2, the complete variable domain is EPEVTQTPSHQVTQMGQEVILRCVPISNHLYFYWYRQILGQKVEFLVSFYNNEISEKSEIFDDQFSVERPDGSNFTLKIRSTKLEDSAMYFCASRTDTNYGYTFGSGTRLTVV.

The V gene is TRBV5-1, the J gene TRBJ2-3, with D maybe TRBD1 (6 bases). The CDR3 has 15 amino acids. V was cut by 3 bases and J by 3 bases, with 14 bases left in between. Per the germline V gene, CDR1 is SGHRS and CDR2 is YFSETQ. CDR3 protein: CASSWTVSKTDTQYF. CDR3 bases: TGCGCCAGCAGCTGGACAGTATCAAAGACAGATACGCAGTATTTT.

The chain combines TRBV7-9 with TRBJ2-1; the D is unclear. The CDR3 runs to 11 residues. In germline, CDR1 is SEHNR, CDR2 FQNEAQ (reference sequence). Trimming took off 11 bases at V and 4 bases at J, with 9 bases between the two ends. The CDR3 loop is CAVRSYNEQFF. In DNA, the CDR3 is TGTGCCGTTCGGAGTTACAATGAGCAGTTCTTC.